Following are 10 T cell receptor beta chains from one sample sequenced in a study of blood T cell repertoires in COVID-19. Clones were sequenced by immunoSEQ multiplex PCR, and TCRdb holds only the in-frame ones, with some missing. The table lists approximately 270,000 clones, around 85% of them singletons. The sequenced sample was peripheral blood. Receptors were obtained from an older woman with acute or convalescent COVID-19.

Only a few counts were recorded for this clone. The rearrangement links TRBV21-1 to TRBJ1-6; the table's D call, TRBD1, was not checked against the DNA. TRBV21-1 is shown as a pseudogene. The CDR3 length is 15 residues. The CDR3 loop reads CASSLKRQGSSPLHF. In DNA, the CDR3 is TGTGCCAGCAGCCTTAAACGACAGGGAAGTTCACCCCTCCACTTT.

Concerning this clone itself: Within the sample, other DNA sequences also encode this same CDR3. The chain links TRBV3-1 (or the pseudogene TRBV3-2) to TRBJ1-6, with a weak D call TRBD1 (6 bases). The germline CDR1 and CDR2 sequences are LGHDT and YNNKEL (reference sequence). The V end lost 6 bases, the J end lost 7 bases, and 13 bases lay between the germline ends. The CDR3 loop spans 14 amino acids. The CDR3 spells CASSPQGYNSPLHF. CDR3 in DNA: TGTGCCAGCAGTCCGCAGGGGTACAATTCACCCCTCCACTTT.

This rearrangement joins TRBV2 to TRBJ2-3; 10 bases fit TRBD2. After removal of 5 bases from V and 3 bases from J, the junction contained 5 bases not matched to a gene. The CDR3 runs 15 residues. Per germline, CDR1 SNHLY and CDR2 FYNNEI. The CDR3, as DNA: TGTGCCAGCAGTCCCGGGACTAGCGTAACAGATACGCAGTATTTT. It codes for CASSPGTSVTDTQYF.

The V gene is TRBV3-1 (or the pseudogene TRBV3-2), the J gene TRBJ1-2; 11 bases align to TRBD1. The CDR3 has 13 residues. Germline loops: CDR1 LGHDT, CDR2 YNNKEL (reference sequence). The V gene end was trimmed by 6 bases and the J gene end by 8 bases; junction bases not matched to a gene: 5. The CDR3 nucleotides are TGTGCCAGCAGTCGGACAGGGGGCGACGGCTACACCTTC. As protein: CASSRTGGDGYTF.

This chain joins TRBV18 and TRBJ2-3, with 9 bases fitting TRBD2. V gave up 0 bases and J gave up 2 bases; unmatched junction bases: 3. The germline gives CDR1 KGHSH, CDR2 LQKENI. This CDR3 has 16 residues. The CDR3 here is CASSPPLAGTTDTQYF. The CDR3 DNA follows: TGTGCCAGCTCACCACCCCTAGCGGGGACCACAGATACGCAGTATTTT.

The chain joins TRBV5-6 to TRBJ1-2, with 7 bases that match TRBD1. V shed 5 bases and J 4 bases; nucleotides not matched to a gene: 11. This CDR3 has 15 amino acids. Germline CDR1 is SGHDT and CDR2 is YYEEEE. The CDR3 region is CASRPRDRDFYGYTF. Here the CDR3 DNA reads TGTGCCAGCAGGCCCCGGGACAGAGACTTCTATGGCTACACCTTC.

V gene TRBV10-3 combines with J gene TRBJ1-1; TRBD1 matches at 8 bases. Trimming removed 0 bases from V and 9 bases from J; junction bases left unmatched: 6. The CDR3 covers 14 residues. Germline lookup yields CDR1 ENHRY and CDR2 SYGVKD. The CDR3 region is CAISESLDRVKAFF. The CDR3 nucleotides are TGTGCCATCAGTGAGTCGTTGGACAGGGTGAAAGCTTTCTTT.

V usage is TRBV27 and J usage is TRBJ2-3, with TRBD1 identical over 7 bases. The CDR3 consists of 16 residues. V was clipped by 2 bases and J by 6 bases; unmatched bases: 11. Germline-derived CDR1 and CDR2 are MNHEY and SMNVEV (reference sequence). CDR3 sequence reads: CASSLMGQWTVDTQYF. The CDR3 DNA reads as TGTGCCAGCAGTTTAATGGGACAGTGGACCGTGGATACGCAGTATTTT.

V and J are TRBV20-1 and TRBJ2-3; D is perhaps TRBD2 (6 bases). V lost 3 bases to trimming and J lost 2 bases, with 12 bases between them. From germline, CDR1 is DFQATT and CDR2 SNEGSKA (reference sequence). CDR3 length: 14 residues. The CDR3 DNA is TGCAGTGCTAGTTGGGGGGTCTTCACAGATACGCAGTATTTT. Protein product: CSASWGVFTDTQYF.

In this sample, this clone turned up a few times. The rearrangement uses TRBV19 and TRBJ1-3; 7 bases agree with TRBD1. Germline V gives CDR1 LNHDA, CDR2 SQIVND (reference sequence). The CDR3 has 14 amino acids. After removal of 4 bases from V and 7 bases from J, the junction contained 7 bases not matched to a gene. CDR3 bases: TGTGCCAGTAGTAGTACAGGGGCCGGGAACACCATATATTTT. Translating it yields CASSSTGAGNTIYF.